This passage covers 10 T cell receptor beta chains from one sample sequenced in a study of human T cells and chemical hapten exposure. Stated time point: healthy volunteer bleed at 6 weeks. Total RNA was isolated from whole blood that had not been fractionated. TCRdb re-called the RACE reads with MiXCR, one entry per CDR3 protein. The repertoire holds some 81,000 distinct CDR3 sequences, around 9.4% seen once, with 1.7% in the top ten. Sequencing was done on a sample of whole blood. The receptor source for this set is a female donor in good health. Some clones in this sample may be carry-over from other donors' samples.

This clonotype was picked up a small number of times. The chain couples TRBV12-3 or TRBV12-4 to TRBJ1-1; tentative D call: TRBD1 (6 bases). Trimming left V 2 bases short and J 4 bases short, with 14 bases between. The CDR3 spans 15 residues. The CDR3 DNA is TGTGCCAGCAGTTTATCCACAGGGTTCGGCACTGAAGCTTTCTTT. Its protein is CASSLSTGFGTEAFF.

This chain uses TRBV5-5 with TRBJ1-1, with D perhaps TRBD1 (6 bases). The V gene's germline CDR1 is SGHKS and CDR2 YYEKEE (reference sequence). Deletions cut 3 bases from V and 1 base from J, with 13 bases between. The CDR3 runs to 15 residues. In nucleotides, the CDR3 is TGTGCCAGCAGCTGGGGTGGACAGTCGAACACTGAAGCTTTCTTT. Its protein product is CASSWGGQSNTEAFF.

This clonotype was picked up many times. The J gene is TRBJ2-3, the V gene TRBV6-6; 13 bases map to TRBD2. CDR1 is MNHNY, CDR2 SVGAGI, per germline (reference sequence). The CDR3 extends over 15 amino acids. The V gene end was trimmed by 5 bases and the J gene end by 8 bases; junction bases not matched to a gene: 7. This CDR3 is CASSPLAGGLVTQYF. CDR3 in DNA: TGTGCCAGCAGTCCACTAGCGGGGGGGCTTGTTACGCAGTATTTT.

The chain carries TRBV24-1 and TRBJ2-1; TRBD2 matches at 7 bases. CDR1 and CDR2 from the germline V gene are KGHDR and SFDVKD. The CDR3 is 16 amino acids. J lost 2 bases, V lost 2 bases, and 5 bases had no gene match. CDR3 amino acids: CATSDSSGGTYNEQFF. The CDR3, as DNA: TGTGCCACCAGTGATTCCTCCGGGGGGACCTACAATGAGCAGTTCTTC.

Many counts were recorded for this clonotype. The genes are TRBV20-1 and TRBJ2-3; D perhaps matches TRBD2 (5 bases). The CDR3 totals 14 residues. CDR1 and CDR2 from the germline V gene are DFQATT and SNEGSKA (reference sequence). V dropped 6 bases and J dropped 2 bases, with 15 bases sitting between them. CDR3 sequence reads: CSARSGEHTDTQYF. CDR3 sequence (DNA): TGCAGTGCAAGAAGCGGAGAACACACAGATACGCAGTATTTT.

There are a few counts of this clonotype. The chain's CDR3 is CSARAVSNQPQHF. The CDR3 nucleotides read TGCAGTGCGCGGGCCGTTAGCAATCAGCCCCAGCATTTT. The J gene is TRBJ1-5, the V gene TRBV20-1; D unclear. In germline, CDR1 is DFQATT, CDR2 SNEGSKA (reference sequence). This CDR3 region has 13 residues. The germline V and J ends were trimmed by 6 bases and 0 bases, with 9 bases remaining between them.

This clonotype was seen only a few times. The chain joins TRBV20-1 to TRBJ1-2; maybe TRBD1 (5 bases). The V end lost 3 bases, the J end lost 3 bases, and 8 bases lay between the germline ends. The CDR3 covers 12 residues. Germline values: CDR1 DFQATT, CDR2 SNEGSKA (reference sequence). The CDR3 loop is CSASGGDYGYTF. CDR3 nucleotide sequence: TGCAGTGCTAGTGGGGGAGACTATGGCTACACCTTC.

The gene calls are TRBV7-8 and TRBJ2-7, with 7 bases fitting TRBD1. CDR1 and CDR2 from the germline V gene are SGHVS and FQNEAQ. V lost 0 bases, J lost 5 bases, and 10 bases stayed unmatched. This CDR3 has 16 amino acids. The CDR3 DNA is TGTGCCAGCAGCTTAGCGAGGGGGCCTACCTTACACGAGCAGTACTTC. It is translated as CASSLARGPTLHEQYF.

This clonotype came up many times. The V call is TRBV24-1, the J call TRBJ2-3; no clear D. CDR1 and CDR2 from the germline V gene are KGHDR and SFDVKD. The CDR3 contains 15 residues. Trimming left V 6 bases short and J 6 bases short, with 18 bases between. The CDR3 nucleotides are TGTGCCACCAGTACGGCCACCGTTGGGATCGATACGCAGTATTTT. It specifies CATSTATVGIDTQYF.

There are many counts of this clonotype. The rearrangement joins TRBV4-3 to TRBJ2-1, with 7 bases lining up with TRBD2. V lost 0 bases, J lost 2 bases, and 4 bases stayed unmatched. The length of the CDR3 is 16 residues. Germline CDR1 LGHNA, CDR2 YSLEER. CDR3 nucleotides: TGCGCCAGCAGCCAAGACACGGGAGGTGCCTACAATGAGCAGTTCTTC. Its translation is CASSQDTGGAYNEQFF.